A selection of T cell receptor beta chains follows, all from one sample in a study of blood T cell repertoires in COVID-19. Profiling relied on immunoSEQ multiplex PCR, and the TCRdb table lists in-frame clones only, not all of them. The sample gives under 95,000 clones, roughly 85% of which show up once; 45% is in the top ten. Sequencing used peripheral blood. The receptors here all came from a human donor in a cohort sampled during active COVID-19. Both conserved end residues are part of each CDR3. Each record gives: V gene, D gene, J gene, CDR3 protein. D genes are given only for firm matches.

V gene: TRBV5-1
D gene: TRBD1
J gene: TRBJ2-5
CDR3 protein: CASSMTGAVPQETQYF

V gene: TRBV21-1
D gene: NA
J gene: TRBJ1-6
CDR3 protein: CASSKCVILQGARNNSPLHF

V gene: TRBV4-2
D gene: NA
J gene: TRBJ2-5
CDR3 protein: CASSPYVGDQETQYF

V gene: TRBV7-2
D gene: NA
J gene: TRBJ2-1
CDR3 protein: CASSLEWSENEQFF

V gene: TRBV7-6
D gene: TRBD2
J gene: TRBJ2-1
CDR3 protein: CASSLPRLTSGPLYNEQFF

V gene: TRBV12-5
D gene: TRBD1
J gene: TRBJ1-2
CDR3 protein: CASGLVLGTGAHYGYTF

V gene: TRBV7-8
D gene: TRBD2
J gene: TRBJ2-3
CDR3 protein: CASSFSGISTDTQYF

V gene: TRBV14
D gene: TRBD1
J gene: TRBJ1-1
CDR3 protein: CASSQVTGWNTEAFF

V gene: TRBV2
D gene: TRBD2
J gene: TRBJ2-7
CDR3 protein: CASGRESHYEQYF

V gene: TRBV7-9
D gene: TRBD1
J gene: TRBJ1-2
CDR3 protein: CASSLGYLTGGHGYTF

V gene: TRBV19
D gene: NA
J gene: TRBJ1-5
CDR3 protein: CASSDWREGPQHF